This T cell receptor (beta chain) came from a study of radiotherapy plus CTLA-4 blockade in lung cancer. The CDR3 sequence is 13 residues long. V shed 4 bases and J shed 4 bases, with 10 bases lying between them. Germline CDR1 and CDR2: KGHSH and LQKENI. Study-wide findings and caveats: Following radiotherapy plus ipilimumab, tumor-derived TCR clones expanded in the blood.

Method: immunoSEQ multiplex PCR; TCRdb's copy keeps in-frame clones and lacks some. The sample has roughly 130,000 clones, around 89% seen once. As concerns this clone: Antigen specificity is unknown.

The chain links TRBV18 to TRBJ1-1, with TRBD1 as a possible D gene (6 bases). The sequence derives from a human donor with non-small cell lung cancer that progressed on radiotherapy plus ipilimumab. The input for sequencing was peripheral blood, taken from a patient treated with radiotherapy plus ipilimumab. CDR3 DNA: TGTGCCAGCTCACTTAAGGGGGGCACTGAAGCTTTCTTT. Its translation is CASSLKGGTEAFF.